This TCR beta chain was recorded in a study of beta chain features in type 1 diabetes (dated by TCRdb to about 2018). Some background on the complete study: Patients and healthy donors did not differ in mean age, gender distribution, total cell number or subset yield. A total of about 100 million sorted cells were examined across all samples, and RNA yield correlated strongly with the number of cells per subset. In the study, recently diagnosed type 1 diabetes patients and matched healthy donors were compared on the TCRB repertoires of their sorted circulating CD4+ T cell subsets. Regulatory and stem cell-like memory subsets were obtained from only 8 patients and about eight healthy donors, while naive and central memory subsets were obtained from all 28 donors.

From each donor, a single peripheral blood sample of around 0.12 L on average was drawn into heparinised tubes. Naive, central memory, regulatory and stem cell-like memory CD4+ T cells were sorted on a BD FACSAria II using a panel including CD45RO, CCR7, CD25, CD127, CD95 and CD27. A purity above 95% was achieved for all sorted populations. PBMCs were isolated right away by Lymphoprep density gradient centrifugation and were stained directly, without culture. So that batch effects would be minimized, each experiment stained and sorted samples in pairs, pairing one healthy donor with one patient. This clone was seen a single time. There is no known antigen for this receptor. Qualities for individual bases were not recorded, and no much larger clone is one base off. The High Capacity cDNA Reverse Transcription Kit was used to reverse transcribe all of the isolated RNA, meaning that expressed TCRB transcripts were what got sequenced. Deep immunoSEQ sequencing was performed on naive, central memory and regulatory T cell samples, with an average of about 4 million total reads per sample. Sorted cells were lysed in RLT buffer, and RNA was extracted using DNase-treated RNeasy Micro or Mini kits according to cell number. Each cell subset was processed on its own to prevent cross-contamination, while patient and healthy donor samples were processed together. The immunoSEQ multiplex PCR was used to amplify TCRB sequences from cDNA, yielding 87-bp fragments that span the CDR3 region. The amplicons were sequenced using the Illumina HiSeq platform. In the original analysis: PCR bias was computationally corrected using synthetic template baselines, reads within Hamming distance 2 were collapsed, and singletons that could not be merged were discarded. By aligning reads against IMGT, V, D and J genes, CDR3 length, and insertions or deletions at six rearrangement sites were assigned. Within each subset, clonotype counts were normalized to the number of sorted cells before true diversity and Gini coefficients were calculated with the tcR R package. The overlap coefficient, calculated on TCRB nucleotide sequences, was used to measure repertoire sharing. Out-of-frame TCRB sequences from naive cells were analyzed as a proxy for the pre-selection repertoire. In TCRdb, the immuneACCESS table is reduced to in-frame sequences with V and J assigned. These tables do not hold every clone; where another copy was compared, an unresolved V gene accounts for under half, and the others remain unexplained. V and J calls and clone size come straight from that table; D and trimming were deduced from the DNA. This sample has roughly 240,000 clones in its table, and 55% to 70% of those were observed once. 0.053% of the sample goes to the ten largest clones.

What the study reported, not specific to this receptor: At VDJ recombination sites, type 1 diabetes patients had fewer insertions and more deleted nucleotides, which implies abnormalities in thymic rearrangement. Because small numbers of individuals were included in the HLA sub-analyses, any influence of HLA type on TCRB rearrangement was left unresolved. Shorter templates might have been favored by PCR, but patient and control samples were amplified and corrected together, so both groups would have been affected equally by any skew. Naive, central memory and regulatory TCRB repertoires appeared more similar among patients than among healthy donors. Because cDNA was sequenced instead of genomic DNA, activated cells with high expression could be over-represented, although the groups did not differ in activation or CD3 levels. Type 1 diabetes patients showed a moderate but significant shortening of TCRB CDR3 length in all four CD4+ subsets.

The sample comprised naive CD4+ T cells from blood. Sample cell subset or site, as interpreted from the label and publication: true naive CD4+ T cells. The source is a young man in good health.

The DNA reads as follows: TGTGCCAGCAGCTTGGCTAACGGGGTGATCAAAAACATTCAGTACTTC. This is translated as CASSLANGVIKNIQYF. The chain employs TRBV7-8 and TRBJ2-4; matching of 5 bases hints at TRBD2 as the D gene. There are 16 amino acids in the CDR3, from cysteine to phenylalanine inclusive. Of all the DNA, just the CDR3 is kept, 48 bases in frame from base 1. V sheds 3 bases and J sheds 3 bases, leaving 15 bases between their ends. Sequences SGHVS (CDR1) and FQNEAQ (CDR2) are obtained from the germline V gene.